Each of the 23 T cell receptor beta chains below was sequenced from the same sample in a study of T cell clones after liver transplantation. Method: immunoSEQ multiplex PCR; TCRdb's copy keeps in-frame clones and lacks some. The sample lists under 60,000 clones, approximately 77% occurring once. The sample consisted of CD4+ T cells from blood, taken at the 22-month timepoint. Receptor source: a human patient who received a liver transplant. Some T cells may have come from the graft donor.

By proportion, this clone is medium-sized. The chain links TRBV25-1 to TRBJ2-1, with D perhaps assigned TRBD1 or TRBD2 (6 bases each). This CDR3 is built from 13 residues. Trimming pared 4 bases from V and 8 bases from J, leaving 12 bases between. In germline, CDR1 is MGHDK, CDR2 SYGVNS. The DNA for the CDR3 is TGTGCCAGCAGTGGTACGGGGGCCCATGAGCAGTTCTTC. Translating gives CASSGTGAHEQFF.

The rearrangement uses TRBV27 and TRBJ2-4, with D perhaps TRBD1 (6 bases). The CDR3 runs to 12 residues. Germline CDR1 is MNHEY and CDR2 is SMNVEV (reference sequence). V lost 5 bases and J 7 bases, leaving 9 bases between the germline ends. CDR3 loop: CASSTQGNIQYF. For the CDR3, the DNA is TGTGCCAGCAGTACACAGGGCAACATTCAGTACTTC.

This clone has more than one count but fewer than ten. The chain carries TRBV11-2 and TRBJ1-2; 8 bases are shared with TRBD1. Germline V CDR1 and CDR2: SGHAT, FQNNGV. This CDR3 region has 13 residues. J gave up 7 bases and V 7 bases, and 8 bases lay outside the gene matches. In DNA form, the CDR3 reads TGTGCCAGCACCCCAGGGGGCGAGGGTGGCTACACCTTC. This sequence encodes CASTPGGEGGYTF.

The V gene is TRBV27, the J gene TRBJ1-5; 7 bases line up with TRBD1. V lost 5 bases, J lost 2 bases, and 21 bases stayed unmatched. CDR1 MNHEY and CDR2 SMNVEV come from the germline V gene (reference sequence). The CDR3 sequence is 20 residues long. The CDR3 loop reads CASSPINFGQAKRGNQPQHF. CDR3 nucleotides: TGTGCCAGCAGTCCCATTAACTTCGGACAGGCTAAGAGGGGCAATCAGCCCCAGCATTTT.

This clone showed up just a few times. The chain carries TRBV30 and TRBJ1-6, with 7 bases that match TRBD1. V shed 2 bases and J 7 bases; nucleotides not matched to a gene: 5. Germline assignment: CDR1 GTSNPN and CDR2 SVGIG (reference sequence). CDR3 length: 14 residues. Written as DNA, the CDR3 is TGTGCCTGGAGTTCTGGACAGGAGAATTCACCCCTCCACTTT. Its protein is CAWSSGQENSPLHF.

DNA for the CDR3: TGTGCCAGCAGCTTAGCGCAATCACAGACCAACTATGGCTACACCTTC. Residues: CASSLAQSQTNYGYTF. The V call is TRBV7-9, the J call TRBJ1-2; no clear D. The germline CDR1 and CDR2 sequences are SEHNR and FQNEAQ (reference sequence). The CDR3 consists of 16 residues. Trimming took off 0 bases at V and 2 bases at J, with 13 bases between the two ends.

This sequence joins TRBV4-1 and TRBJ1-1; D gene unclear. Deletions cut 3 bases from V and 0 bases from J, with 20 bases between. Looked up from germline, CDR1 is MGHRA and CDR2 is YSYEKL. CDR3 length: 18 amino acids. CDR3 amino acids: CASSHGLLRKIMNTEAFF. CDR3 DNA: TGCGCCAGCAGCCACGGACTACTACGGAAAATTATGAACACTGAAGCTTTCTTT.

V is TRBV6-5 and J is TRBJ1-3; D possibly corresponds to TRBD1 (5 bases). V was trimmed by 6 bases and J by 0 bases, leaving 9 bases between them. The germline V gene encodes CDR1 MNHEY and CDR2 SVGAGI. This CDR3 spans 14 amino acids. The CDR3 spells CASSLTDSGNTIYF. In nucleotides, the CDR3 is TGTGCCAGCAGCTTGACAGACTCTGGAAACACCATATATTTT.

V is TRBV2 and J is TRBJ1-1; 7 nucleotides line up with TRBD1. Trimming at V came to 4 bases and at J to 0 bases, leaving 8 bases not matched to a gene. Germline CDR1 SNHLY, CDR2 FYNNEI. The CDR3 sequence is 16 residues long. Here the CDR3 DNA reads TGTGCCAGCAGTGTACCCACAGGGGTGATGAACACTGAAGCTTTCTTT. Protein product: CASSVPTGVMNTEAFF. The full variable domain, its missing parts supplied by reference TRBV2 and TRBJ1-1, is EPEVTQTPSHQVTQMGQEVILRCVPISNHLYFYWYRQILGQKVEFLVSFYNNEISEKSEIFDDQFSVERPDGSNFTLKIRSTKLEDSAMYFCASSVPTGVMNTEAFFGQGTRLTVV.

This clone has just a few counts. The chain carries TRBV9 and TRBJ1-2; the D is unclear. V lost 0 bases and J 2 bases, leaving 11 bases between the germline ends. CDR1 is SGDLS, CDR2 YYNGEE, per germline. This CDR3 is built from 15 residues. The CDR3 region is CASSVAAGLNYGYTF. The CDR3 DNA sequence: TGTGCCAGCAGCGTAGCCGCAGGACTGAACTATGGCTACACCTTC.

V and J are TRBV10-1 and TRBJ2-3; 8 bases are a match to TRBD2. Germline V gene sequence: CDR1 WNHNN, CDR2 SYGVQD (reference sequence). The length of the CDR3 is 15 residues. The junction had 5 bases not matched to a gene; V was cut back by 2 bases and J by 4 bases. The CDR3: CASSENRGGPDTQYF. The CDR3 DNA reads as TGCGCCAGCAGTGAGAACCGGGGGGGCCCAGATACGCAGTATTTT.

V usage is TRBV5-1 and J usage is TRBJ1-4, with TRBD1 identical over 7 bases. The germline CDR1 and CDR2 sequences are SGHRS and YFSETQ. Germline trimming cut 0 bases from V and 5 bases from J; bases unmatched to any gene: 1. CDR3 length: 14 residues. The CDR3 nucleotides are TGCGCCAGCAGCTTGGGGGACAGAAATGAAAAACTGTTTTTT. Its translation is CASSLGDRNEKLFF.

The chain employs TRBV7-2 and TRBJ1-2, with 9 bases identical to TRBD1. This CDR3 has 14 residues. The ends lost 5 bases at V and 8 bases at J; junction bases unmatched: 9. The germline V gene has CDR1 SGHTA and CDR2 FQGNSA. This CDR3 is CASSPRTGEGGYTF. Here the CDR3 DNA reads TGTGCCAGCAGCCCTCGGACAGGGGAGGGGGGCTACACCTTC.

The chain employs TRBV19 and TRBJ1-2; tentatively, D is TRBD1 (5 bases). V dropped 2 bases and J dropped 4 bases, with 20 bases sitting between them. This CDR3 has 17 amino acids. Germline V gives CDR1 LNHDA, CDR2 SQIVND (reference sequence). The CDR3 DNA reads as TGTGCCAGTAGTATAAGCCAGAGCGGGACCCTCTTCTATGGCTACACCTTC. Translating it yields CASSISQSGTLFYGYTF.

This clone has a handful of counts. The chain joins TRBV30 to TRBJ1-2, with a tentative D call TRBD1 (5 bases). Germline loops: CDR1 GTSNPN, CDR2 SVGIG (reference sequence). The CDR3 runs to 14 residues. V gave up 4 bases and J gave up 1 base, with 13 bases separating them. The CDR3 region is CAWNSGRYNYGYTF. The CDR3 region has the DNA TGTGCCTGGAACTCAGGGAGATATAACTATGGCTACACCTTC.

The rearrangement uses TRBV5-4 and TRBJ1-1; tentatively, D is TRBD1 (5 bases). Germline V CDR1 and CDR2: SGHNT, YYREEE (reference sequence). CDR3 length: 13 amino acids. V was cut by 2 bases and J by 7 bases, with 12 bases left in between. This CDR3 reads CASSLSTQGEAFF. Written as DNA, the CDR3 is TGTGCCAGCAGCTTATCGACCCAGGGTGAAGCTTTCTTT.

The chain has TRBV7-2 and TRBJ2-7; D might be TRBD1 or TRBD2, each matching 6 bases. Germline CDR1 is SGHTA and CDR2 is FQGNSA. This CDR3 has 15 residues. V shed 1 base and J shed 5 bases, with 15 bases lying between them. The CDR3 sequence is CASSLVGGQTHEQYF. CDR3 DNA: TGTGCCAGCAGCTTAGTAGGGGGGCAGACACACGAGCAGTACTTC.

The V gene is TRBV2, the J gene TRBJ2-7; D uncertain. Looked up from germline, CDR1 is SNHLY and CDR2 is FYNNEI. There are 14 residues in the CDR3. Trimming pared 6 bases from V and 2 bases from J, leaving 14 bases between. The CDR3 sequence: CASRLTGGTYEQYF. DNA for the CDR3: TGTGCCAGCAGATTAACGGGCGGCACCTACGAGCAGTACTTC.

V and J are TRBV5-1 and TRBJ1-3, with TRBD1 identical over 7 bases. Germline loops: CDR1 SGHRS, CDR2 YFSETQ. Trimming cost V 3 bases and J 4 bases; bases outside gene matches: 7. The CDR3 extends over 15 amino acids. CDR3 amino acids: CASSSQGTGGNTIYF. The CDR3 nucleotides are TGCGCCAGCAGCTCACAGGGGACGGGGGGAAACACCATATATTTT.

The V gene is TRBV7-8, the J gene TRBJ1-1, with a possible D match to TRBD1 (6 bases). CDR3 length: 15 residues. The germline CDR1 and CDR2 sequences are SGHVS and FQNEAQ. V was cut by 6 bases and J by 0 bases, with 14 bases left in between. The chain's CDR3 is CASSPSGALNTEAFF. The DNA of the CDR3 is TGTGCCAGCAGTCCGTCGGGGGCCCTGAACACTGAAGCTTTCTTT.

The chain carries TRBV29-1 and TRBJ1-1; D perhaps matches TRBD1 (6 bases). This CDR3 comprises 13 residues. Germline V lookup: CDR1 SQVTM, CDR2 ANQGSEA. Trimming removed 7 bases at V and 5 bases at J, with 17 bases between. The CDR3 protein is CSASTGWETEAFF. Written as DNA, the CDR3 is TGCAGCGCTTCTACAGGGTGGGAGACTGAAGCTTTCTTT.

The CDR3 is CASSNPRVTSYEQYF. The CDR3 DNA is TGTGCCAGCAGCAACCCTCGCGTGACCTCCTACGAGCAGTACTTC. The chain joins TRBV5-4 to TRBJ2-7; D gene ambiguous. The CDR3 contains 15 residues. Germline CDR1 SGHNT, CDR2 YYREEE (reference sequence). V dropped 4 bases and J dropped 0 bases, with 14 bases sitting between them.

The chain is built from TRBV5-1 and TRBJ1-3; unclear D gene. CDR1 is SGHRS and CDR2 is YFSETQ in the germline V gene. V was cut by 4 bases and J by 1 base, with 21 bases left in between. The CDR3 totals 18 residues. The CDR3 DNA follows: TGCGCCAGCAGCCCTAGCCCGCGTCAAGAACTTTCTGGAAACACCATATATTTT. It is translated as CASSPSPRQELSGNTIYF.